The T cell receptor (beta chain) under discussion was sequenced for a study of CD8 T cells in Susac syndrome. Study in general: When blood was drawn, the patients with Susac syndrome were therapy-naive, on corticosteroids, or on intravenous immunoglobulin alone.

The sequenced target, TCR beta, came from blood CD8+ and CD4+ T cells. Negative isolation yielded the CD8+ and CD4+ T cells, while FACS enriched the TEMRA cells. The table lists this clonotype with a few counts. With random hexamers, roughly 0.45 to 1 ug RNA was reverse transcribed. An immunoSEQ multiplex PCR generated amplified TCR beta CDR3 products spanning 54 Vbeta and 13 Jbeta. MiXCR, applied by TCRdb to the immunoSEQ multiplex PCR reads, yields one record per CDR3 protein. The repertoire holds approximately 210,000 distinct CDR3 sequences, with around 93% as singletons. V lost 4 bases to trimming and J lost 1 base; unmatched junction nucleotides: 4. Germline V gene lookup returns CDR1 MNHEY and CDR2 SMNVEV (reference sequence). The CDR3 length is 16 residues.

This clonotype originated in a human donor with Susac syndrome. Sequencing input: CD4+ T cells from PBMCs. The rearrangement joins TRBV27 to TRBJ2-3, with 11 bases fitting TRBD2. The CDR3 nucleotides are TGTGCCAGCAGTTCCCGACTAGCGGGGCGCACAGATACGCAGTATTTT. Amino acids: CASSSRLAGRTDTQYF.